The 13 T cell receptor beta chains listed next were all sequenced from one sample in a study of blood T cell repertoires in COVID-19. Generated by immunoSEQ multiplex PCR, the TCRdb table keeps only in-frame clones and is missing some. Among roughly 150,000 clones listed, roughly nine tenths were seen once. Source material: peripheral blood. The receptors derive from a man in his 60s with active or convalescent COVID-19.

The chain employs TRBV2 and TRBJ1-3, with D unresolved. The germline V gene has CDR1 SNHLY and CDR2 FYNNEI. This CDR3 comprises 13 residues. Trimming left V 6 bases short and J 0 bases short, with 6 bases between. Here the CDR3 reads CASRTASGNTIYF. The CDR3 DNA reads as TGTGCCAGCAGAACAGCCTCTGGAAACACCATATATTTT. The full variable domain, rest sourced from reference TRBV2 and TRBJ1-3, is EPEVTQTPSHQVTQMGQEVILRCVPISNHLYFYWYRQILGQKVEFLVSFYNNEISEKSEIFDDQFSVERPDGSNFTLKIRSTKLEDSAMYFCASRTASGNTIYFGEGSWLTVV.

The chain couples TRBV7-2 to TRBJ2-3, with a tentative D call TRBD2 (5 bases). Germline V gives CDR1 SGHTA, CDR2 FQGNSA. V was pared by 3 bases and J by 0 bases, with 10 bases between. This CDR3 has 15 amino acids. CDR3 sequence (DNA): TGTGCCAGCAGCTTTCGGGGTTCTAGCACAGATACGCAGTATTTT. Residues: CASSFRGSSTDTQYF.

The chain joins TRBV5-1 to TRBJ2-7; weak D call: TRBD1 (5 bases). V was trimmed by 2 bases and J by 2 bases, leaving 11 bases between them. The CDR3 runs to 14 residues. The V gene's germline CDR1 is SGHRS and CDR2 YFSETQ. Here the CDR3 DNA reads TGCGCCAGCAGCTTTTCCCAGGGAACCTACGAGCAGTACTTC. Its protein is CASSFSQGTYEQYF.

V gene TRBV5-1 combines with J gene TRBJ2-2; the match to TRBD1 covers 7 bases. CDR3 length equals 15 residues. Germline values: CDR1 SGHRS, CDR2 YFSETQ. J was trimmed by 2 bases and V by 0 bases; bases with no gene match: 1. In nucleotides, the CDR3 is TGCGCCAGCAGCTTGGGAGGGGGCAACACCGGGGAGCTGTTTTTT. Encoded protein: CASSLGGGNTGELFF. The variable domain in full, completed from reference TRBV5-1 and TRBJ2-2, reads KAGVTQTPRYLIKTRGQQVTLSCSPISGHRSVSWYQQTPGQGLQFLFEYFSETQRNKGNFPGRFSGRQFSNSRSEMNVSTLELGDSALYLCASSLGGGNTGELFFGEGSRLTVL.

This clone was seen just once. V gene TRBV7-2 combines with J gene TRBJ2-7; 7 bases map to TRBD2. Germline loops: CDR1 SGHTA, CDR2 FQGNSA. There are 13 residues in the CDR3. The junction had 2 bases not matched to a gene; V was cut back by 3 bases and J by 3 bases. The CDR3 is CASSLTSLYEQYF. The CDR3 DNA follows: TGTGCCAGCAGCTTGACTAGCCTCTACGAGCAGTACTTC.

The chain links TRBV6-1 to TRBJ2-2; the D gene is possibly TRBD1 (6 bases). This CDR3 contains 15 residues. V gave up 3 bases and J gave up 5 bases, with 13 bases separating them. Germline CDR1 is MNHNS and CDR2 is SASEGT. The CDR3 reads CASSEVRGETGELFF. The CDR3 nucleotides read TGTGCCAGCAGTGAGGTCAGGGGAGAGACCGGGGAGCTGTTTTTT.

Details on this clone: Other DNA sequences from this sample encode an identical CDR3 as well. V and J are TRBV4-1 and TRBJ2-7, with D unclear. The CDR3 is 13 residues long. Trimming cost V 0 bases and J 7 bases, with 10 bases left between them. Looked up from germline, CDR1 is MGHRA and CDR2 is YSYEKL. DNA of the CDR3: TGCGCCAGCAGCCAAGAGGCGCCGGGTGAGCAGTACTTC. Its protein is CASSQEAPGEQYF.

The gene calls are TRBV5-1 and TRBJ1-1, with D unclear. Per germline, CDR1 SGHRS and CDR2 YFSETQ. The CDR3 is 13 amino acids. Trimming removed 1 base from V and 6 bases from J, with 10 bases in between. The CDR3 reads CASSLSPGAEAFF. CDR3 coding DNA: TGCGCCAGCAGCTTGAGTCCCGGGGCTGAAGCTTTCTTT.

V and J are TRBV7-2 and TRBJ1-4; no clear D gene. CDR1 and CDR2 from the germline V gene are SGHTA and FQGNSA. V was trimmed by 1 base and J by 5 bases, leaving 8 bases between them. The CDR3 runs to 14 residues. CDR3 in amino acids: CASSLGSVNEKLFF. Written as DNA, the CDR3 is TGTGCCAGCAGCTTAGGGTCAGTGAATGAAAAACTGTTTTTT.

V and J are TRBV7-9 and TRBJ2-7; D perhaps matches TRBD2 (6 bases). Trimming removed 1 base at V and 6 bases at J, with 16 bases between. The CDR3 totals 15 residues. Germline CDR1 SEHNR, CDR2 FQNEAQ (reference sequence). Here the CDR3 reads CASSLGGGKGLEQYF. Here the CDR3 DNA reads TGTGCCAGCAGCTTAGGCGGCGGGAAGGGCCTCGAGCAGTACTTC.

The chain joins TRBV12-3 or TRBV12-4 to TRBJ1-1; tentative D call: TRBD1 (6 bases). V lost 3 bases and J 5 bases, leaving 10 bases between the germline ends. The CDR3 totals 13 residues. DNA for the CDR3: TGTGCCAGCAGTTTCCAGGGGATGACTGAAGCTTTCTTT. This gives the protein CASSFQGMTEAFF.

The chain uses TRBV27 and TRBJ1-3, with 11 bases aligning to TRBD1. In germline, CDR1 is MNHEY, CDR2 SMNVEV (reference sequence). V dropped 6 bases and J dropped 8; count of bases not matched to a gene: 6. CDR3 length: 14 amino acids. CDR3 in DNA: TGTGCCAGCAGCACAGGACAGGGGGCACACACCATATATTTT. It specifies CASSTGQGAHTIYF.

The chain couples TRBV11-1 to TRBJ2-1, with TRBD2 matching 11 bases. The V gene end was trimmed by 1 base and the J gene end by 2 bases; junction bases not matched to a gene: 1. Germline V gene sequence: CDR1 SGHAT, CDR2 FQDESV (reference sequence). The CDR3 runs 16 residues. The DNA for the CDR3 is TGTGCCAGCAGCTTAGATAGCGGGGGGGCCTACAATGAGCAGTTCTTC. Translation: CASSLDSGGAYNEQFF.